The rows below give T cell receptor beta chains drawn from one sample of a study of cytomegalovirus exposure and HLA in healthy donors. Assay used: immunoSEQ multiplex PCR; TCRdb lists only in-frame clones, some missing. The table includes some 180,000 clones, around 80% detected once. The sample taken for sequencing was PBMCs. The receptors derive from a male donor in good health and CMV-seronegative. Each CDR3 is given with its conserved first and last residue. A D gene is named only where the DNA matches it firmly. Part of the rows lack a size; the others show once, few, many or a class for expanded clones.

>few|TRBV7-9|TRBJ2-5|TRBD1
CASSWYRGGQETQYF
TGTGCCAGCAGCTGGTACAGGGGCGGCCAAGAGACCCAGTACTTC
>-|TRBV28|TRBJ1-1|TRBD1
CASTTQGAMNTEAFF
TGTGCCAGCACCACACAGGGGGCGATGAACACTGAAGCTTTCTTT
>once|TRBV27|TRBJ2-7|-
CASSLSAGSYEQYF
TGTGCCAGCAGTTTATCGGCAGGTTCATACGAGCAGTACTTC
>-|TRBV10-2|TRBJ1-5|TRBD1
CASSEFGTDPNQPQHF
TGCGCCAGCAGTGAGTTTGGGACAGATCCCAATCAGCCCCAGCATTTT
>few|TRBV6-5|TRBJ1-2|TRBD1
CASRQGLQNNYGYTF
TGTGCCAGCCGACAGGGGCTTCAGAATAACTATGGCTACACCTTC
>-|TRBV13|TRBJ2-3|-
CASSHRTSTDTQYF
TGTGCCAGCAGCCATCGGACTAGCACAGATACGCAGTATTTT
>few|TRBV2|TRBJ1-6|TRBD1
CASSRGQGHSPLHF
TGTGCCAGCAGTAGGGGACAGGGTCATTCACCCCTCCACTTT
>-|TRBV5-1|TRBJ2-1|TRBD1
CASSKDRVAYNEQFF
TGCGCCAGCAGCAAGGACAGGGTGGCCTACAATGAGCAGTTCTTC
>-|TRBV5-1|TRBJ1-2|-
CASSLVESGGYTF
TGCGCCAGCAGCTTGGTAGAATCGGGTGGCTACACCTTC
>-|TRBV5-1|TRBJ2-3|TRBD1
CASSPGQGAFGTQYF
TGCGCCAGCAGCCCTGGACAGGGGGCTTTTGGTACGCAGTATTTT
>-|TRBV29-1|TRBJ2-7|TRBD1
CSVLDRASSYEQYF
TGCAGCGTCCTCGACAGGGCGAGCTCCTACGAGCAGTACTTC
>-|TRBV6-1|TRBJ2-3|-
CAADSTDTQYF
TGTGCCGCGGACTCCACAGATACGCAGTATTTT
>few|TRBV19|TRBJ2-1|-
CASRATLGRALRNEQFF
TGTGCCAGTAGGGCAACTTTAGGCAGGGCTCTAAGGAATGAGCAGTTCTTC
>-|TRBV15|TRBJ2-2|TRBD2
CATSRFSGGVRAGELFF
TGTGCCACCAGCAGGTTTTCCGGGGGGGTACGGGCCGGGGAGCTGTTTTTT
>-|TRBV11-2|TRBJ1-1|-
CASSLSGGPEAFF
TGTGCCAGCAGCTTAAGCGGGGGCCCTGAAGCTTTCTTT
>-|TRBV6-6|TRBJ2-3|-
CASSYHTDTQYF
TGTGCCAGCAGTTACCACACAGATACGCAGTATTTT
>once|TRBV11-2|TRBJ1-1|TRBD1
CASSPATYRGSF
TGTGCCAGCAGCCCGGCGACGTACAGGGGGTCGTTT
>-|TRBV25-1|TRBJ2-5|TRBD1
CASSGRGRETQYF
TGTGCCAGCAGTGGCAGGGGGCGTGAGACCCAGTACTTC
>-|TRBV30|TRBJ1-2|-
CAWSVQTPGSGYTF
TGTGCCTGGAGTGTACAGACCCCCGGGAGCGGCTACACCTTC
>-|TRBV6-6|TRBJ2-1|-
CASSYSTGVGNEQFF
TGTGCCAGCAGTTACTCGACCGGGGTTGGCAATGAGCAGTTCTTC
>-|TRBV19|TRBJ1-2|-
CATQNWGREKGYTF
TGTGCCACCCAAAATTGGGGGCGCGAGAAGGGCTACACCTTC
>-|TRBV7-9|TRBJ1-1|-
CASSLTIGIGEDEAFF
TGTGCCAGCAGCTTAACAATCGGGATAGGGGAGGATGAAGCTTTCTTT
>few|TRBV7-9|TRBJ2-3|TRBD1
CASRSGFIGGPTDTQYF
TGTGCCAGCCGTTCGGGTTTTATAGGGGGCCCCACAGATACGCAGTATTTT
>once|TRBV5-5|TRBJ2-1|TRBD2
CASSSSLAGPDNEQFF
TGTGCCAGCAGCTCCTCCCTAGCGGGGCCTGATAATGAGCAGTTCTTC
>-|TRBV6-5|TRBJ1-2|-
CASSYTQGGYGYTF
TGTGCCAGCAGTTATACACAGGGTGGCTATGGCTACACCTTC
>-|TRBV30|TRBJ1-2|TRBD1
CAWSGTGYGYTF
TGTGCCTGGAGTGGGACAGGGTATGGCTACACCTTC
>once|TRBV6-1|TRBJ2-7|-
CASSAIGGEQYF
TGTGCCAGCAGTGCCATCGGTGGCGAGCAGTACTTC
>-|TRBV5-1|TRBJ1-4|TRBD1
CASSGGTGLEKLFF
TGCGCCAGCAGCGGAGGGACAGGATTAGAAAAACTGTTTTTT
>-|TRBV11-2|TRBJ2-7|TRBD2
CASSLVGRGRREDEQYF
TGTGCCAGCAGCTTAGTGGGGCGGGGCAGGCGGGAGGACGAGCAGTACTTC
>-|TRBV5-6|TRBJ2-7|-
CASRNRDAYEQYF
TGTGCCAGCAGGAACCGGGATGCCTACGAGCAGTACTTC
>-|TRBV7-2|TRBJ1-2|-
CASSFRDYGYTF
TGTGCCAGCAGCTTCAGGGACTATGGCTACACCTTC